The present T cell receptor beta chain was sequenced within a study of blood T cells in healthy people across ages. At the level of the study: Per every two T cells, about one barcoded beta molecule was captured by template switching. Study-wide findings and caveats: Unsorted PBMCs blocked a conclusive comparison of naive and antigen-experienced cells.

Extraction of total RNA produced a minimum of 5 micrograms from each sample. In the case of this clonotype: Its cognate antigen is unknown.

Germline loops: CDR1 SGHNT, CDR2 YYREEE (reference sequence). With 0 bases removed from V and 2 bases from J, the gap between germline ends came to 8 bases. This CDR3 spans 14 amino acids. A J-beta primer mix and a sample-barcoded 5' primer were used in a second PCR of roughly 7 to 12 cycles. Every sample produced at least 2.5 million CDR3-containing paired-end reads. MiXCR, applied by TCRdb to the 5' RACE reads, yields one record per CDR3 protein. The data contain almost 300,000 distinct CDR3 sequences, roughly 29% of them singletons. The specimen sequenced was blood. The chain is built from TRBV5-4 and TRBJ1-2; D not certain. This receptor was taken from a woman in her seventies in good health. The CDR3 region has the DNA TGTGCCAGCAGCTTGGATCATAACAACTATGGCTACACCTTC. Protein sequence: CASSLDHNNYGYTF.